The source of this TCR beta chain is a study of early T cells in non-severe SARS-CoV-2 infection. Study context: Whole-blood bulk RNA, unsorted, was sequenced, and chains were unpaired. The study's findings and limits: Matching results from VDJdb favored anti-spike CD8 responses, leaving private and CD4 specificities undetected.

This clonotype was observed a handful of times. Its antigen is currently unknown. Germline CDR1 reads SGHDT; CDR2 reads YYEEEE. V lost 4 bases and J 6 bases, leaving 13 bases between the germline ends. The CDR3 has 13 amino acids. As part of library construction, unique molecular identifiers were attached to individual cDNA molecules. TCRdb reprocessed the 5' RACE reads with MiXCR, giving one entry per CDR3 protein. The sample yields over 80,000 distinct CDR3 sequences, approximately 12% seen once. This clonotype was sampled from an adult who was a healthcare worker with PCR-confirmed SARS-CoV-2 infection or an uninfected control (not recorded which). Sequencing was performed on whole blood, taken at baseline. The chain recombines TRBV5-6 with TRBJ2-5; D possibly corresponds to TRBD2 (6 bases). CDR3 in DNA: TGTGCCAGCAGCCCGAGGAGGGTACAGACCCAGTACTTC. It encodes CASSPRRVQTQYF.